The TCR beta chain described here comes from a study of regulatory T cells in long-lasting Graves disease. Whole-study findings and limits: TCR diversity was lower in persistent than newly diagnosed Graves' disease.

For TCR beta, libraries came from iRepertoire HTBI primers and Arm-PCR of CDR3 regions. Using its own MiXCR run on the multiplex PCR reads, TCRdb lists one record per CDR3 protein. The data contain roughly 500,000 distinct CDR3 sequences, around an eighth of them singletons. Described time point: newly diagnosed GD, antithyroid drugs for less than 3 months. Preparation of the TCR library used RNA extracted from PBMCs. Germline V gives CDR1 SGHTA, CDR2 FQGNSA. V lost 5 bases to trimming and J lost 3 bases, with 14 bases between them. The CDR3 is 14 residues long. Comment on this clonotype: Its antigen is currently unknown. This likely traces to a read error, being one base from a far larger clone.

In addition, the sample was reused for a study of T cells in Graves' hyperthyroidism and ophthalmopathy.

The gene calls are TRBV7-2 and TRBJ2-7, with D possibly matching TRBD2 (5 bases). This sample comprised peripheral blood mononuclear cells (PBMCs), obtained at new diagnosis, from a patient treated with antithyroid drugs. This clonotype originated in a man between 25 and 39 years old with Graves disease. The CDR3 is CASSHGDGDYEQYF. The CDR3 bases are TGTGCCAGCAGCCATGGAGACGGGGACTACGAGCAGTACTTC.